This T cell receptor beta chain comes out of a study of blood T cell repertoires in COVID-19. The sample holds a few counts of this clone. The CDR3 runs to 13 residues. Germline CDR1 is PRHDT and CDR2 is FYEKMQ (reference sequence). Trimming removed 2 bases at V and 0 bases at J, with 4 bases between. Per the original methods: Nucleated cell number was recorded as an estimate derived from reference gene primer amplification. Method: immunoSEQ multiplex PCR; TCRdb's copy keeps in-frame clones and lacks some. The V and J calls and the clone size are those of that table, but D and trimming were determined from the DNA. The data hold roughly 150,000 clones, with under 90% observed a single time.

Sequenced material: peripheral blood. This TCR came from an elderly woman with acute or convalescent COVID-19. This sequence joins TRBV13 and TRBJ1-2; D remains unclear. CDR3 sequence reads: CASSLQANYGYTF. The CDR3, as DNA: TGTGCCAGCAGCTTACAGGCTAACTATGGCTACACCTTC. Full variable domain (remainder filled in from reference TRBV13 and TRBJ1-2): AAGVIQSPRHLIKEKRETATLKCYPIPRHDTVYWYQQGPGQDPQFLISFYEKMQSDKGSIPDRFSAQQFSDYHSELNMSSLELGDSALYFCASSLQANYGYTFGSGTRLTVV.